This T cell receptor (beta chain) was identified in a study of CD8+ T cells in alopecia areata. Study in general: After 6 to 18 months of tofacitinib, follow-up continued 6 months off drug.

Germline values: CDR1 SQVTM, CDR2 ANQGSEA. The CDR3 contains 15 residues. The V gene end was trimmed by 2 bases and the J gene end by 1 base; junction bases not matched to a gene: 5. As to this clone: Its cognate antigen is unknown.

Treatment meaning: oral pan-JAK inhibitor, 5-10 mg twice daily. As part of sample collection, lesional scalp punch biopsies and peripheral blood were taken from alopecia areata patients. Regarding the study as a whole: Lesional scalp displayed greater clonality than normal scalp, most notably in alopecia totalis/universalis.

In each case, RNA was isolated and then reverse transcribed into cDNA as the sequencing template. The data were produced by immunoSEQ multiplex PCR, yet TCRdb's version contains in-frame clones alone and is incomplete. The top ten clones hold 3.3% of a sample with some 200,000 clones, approximately 56% of them seen once. The genes are TRBV29-1 and TRBJ2-5; TRBD2 matches at 9 bases. The clonotype comes from a human donor with alopecia areata. This sample comprised CD4+ T cells sorted from blood, obtained at week 4, from a patient treated with tofacitinib. CDR3 in amino acids: CSVEIAGALQETQYF. In DNA form, the CDR3 reads TGCAGCGTTGAAATAGCGGGGGCCCTCCAAGAGACCCAGTACTTC.